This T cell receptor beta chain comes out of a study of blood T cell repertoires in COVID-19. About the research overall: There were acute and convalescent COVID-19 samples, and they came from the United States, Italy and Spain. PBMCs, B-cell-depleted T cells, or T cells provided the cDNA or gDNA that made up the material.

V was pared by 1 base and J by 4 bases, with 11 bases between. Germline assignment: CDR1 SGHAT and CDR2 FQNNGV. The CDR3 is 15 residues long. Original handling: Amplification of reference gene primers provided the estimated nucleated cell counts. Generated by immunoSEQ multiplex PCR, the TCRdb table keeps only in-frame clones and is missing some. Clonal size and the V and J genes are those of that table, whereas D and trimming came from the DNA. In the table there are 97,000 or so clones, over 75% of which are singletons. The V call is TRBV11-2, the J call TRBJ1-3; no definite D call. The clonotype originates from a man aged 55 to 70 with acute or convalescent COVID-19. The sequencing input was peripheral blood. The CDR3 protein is CASSLGRDVGNTIYF. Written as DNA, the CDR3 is TGTGCCAGCAGCTTAGGGCGGGATGTCGGAAACACCATATATTTT.